A single TCR beta chain is shown here with its context. The sample belongs to a study of blood T cell repertoires in COVID-19. Germline lookup yields CDR1 LNHDA and CDR2 SQIVND (reference sequence). The V and J ends lost 0 bases and 2 bases respectively, with 9 bases between them. This CDR3 region has 15 residues. Here immunoSEQ multiplex PCR was the method, and the copy in TCRdb shows in-frame clones only, minus some. The table includes about 210,000 clones, roughly 84% detected once. The chain uses TRBV19 and TRBJ2-3; no clear D gene. This TCR was recovered from an elderly woman with acute or convalescent COVID-19. The sample comprised peripheral blood. This CDR3 reads CASSIDGGNTDTQYF. The CDR3, as DNA: TGTGCCAGTAGTATAGATGGCGGAAACACAGATACGCAGTATTTT.